One sample yielded the 29 T cell receptor beta chains listed below, sequenced in a study of cytomegalovirus exposure and HLA in healthy donors (dated by TCRdb to the late 2010s). Library generation was performed with the immunoSEQ multiplex PCR assay. For the multiplex PCR, a mixture combining 60 forward primers for TCR Vbeta segments and 13 reverse primers for TCR Jbeta segments was used. Drawn from immuneACCESS, this table holds only the in-frame rearrangements with V and J called that TCRdb kept. Clones are partly lost; checked studies trace under half to an unresolved V gene and leave the rest unexplained. The sample table gives more than 110,000 clones. About 2.5% of the sample goes to the ten largest clones. Material for sequencing was PBMCs. The origin of the receptors is a man in his forties in good health and CMV-seronegative.

J is TRBJ1-1 and V is TRBV20-1; no definite D call. The germline V and J ends were trimmed by 3 bases and 10 bases, with 9 bases remaining between them. Germline V gives CDR1 DFQATT, CDR2 SNEGSKA (reference sequence). CDR3 length equals 10 residues. The CDR3 loop reads CSARREGAFF. The CDR3 nucleotides read TGCAGTGCTAGGAGGGAGGGAGCTTTCTTT.

The chain recombines TRBV2 with TRBJ2-7; no firm D call. Germline V gene data show CDR1 as SNHLY and CDR2 as FYNNEI. V was shortened by 4 bases and J by 4 bases, with 8 bases between the two germline ends. The CDR3 spans 12 residues. Here the CDR3 DNA reads TGTGCCAGCAGTGTAGGAGTGTACGAGCAGTACTTC. Its protein is CASSVGVYEQYF.

The CDR3 DNA is TGTGCCAGCAGCACCCAGACAGGGACGAACACTGAAGCTTTCTTT. Translated: CASSTQTGTNTEAFF. The chain links TRBV7-2 to TRBJ1-1; 7 nucleotides align to TRBD1. V shed 5 bases, J shed 1 base, and the junction held 7 bases outside the gene matches. Germline values: CDR1 SGHTA, CDR2 FQGNSA. The CDR3 extends over 15 amino acids.

The chain recombines TRBV18 with TRBJ1-5; TRBD1 is a possible D gene (6 bases). Germline loops: CDR1 KGHSH, CDR2 LQKENI. The CDR3 has 14 amino acids. V lost 4 bases and J lost 10, with 17 bases in between. The CDR3 loop is CASSRQGTEDPQHF. The CDR3 bases are TGTGCCAGCTCACGTCAGGGGACGGAGGACCCCCAGCATTTT.

This chain uses TRBV7-8 with TRBJ2-3; unclear D gene. CDR1 is SGHVS and CDR2 is FQNEAQ in the germline V gene. Trimming cost V 2 bases and J 5 bases, with 8 bases left between them. This CDR3 spans 13 amino acids. The CDR3 DNA is TGTGCCAGCAGCTTAAATCACGGAGATACGCAGTATTTT. This sequence encodes CASSLNHGDTQYF.

The chain is built from TRBV6-4 and TRBJ2-3; 7 bases line up with TRBD2. With V trimmed by 2 bases and J by 3 bases, 5 bases remained unmatched. The germline CDR1 and CDR2 sequences are MRHNA and SNTAGT. CDR3 size: 15 residues. CDR3 loop: CASSDGRVGTDTQYF. CDR3 nucleotide sequence: TGTGCCAGCAGTGACGGGAGGGTGGGAACAGATACGCAGTATTTT.

V usage is TRBV6-1 and J usage is TRBJ1-1; D gene uncertain. CDR3 length: 13 amino acids. Trimming took off 7 bases at V and 11 bases at J, with 20 bases between the two ends. Germline CDR1 MNHNS, CDR2 SASEGT. The CDR3 sequence is CASIRASRGEAFF. DNA for the CDR3: TGTGCCAGCATTCGAGCCAGCCGCGGGGAGGCTTTCTTT.

The chain is built from TRBV4-2 and TRBJ2-5; D is perhaps TRBD2 (5 bases). CDR3 length equals 14 residues. Germline CDR1 reads LGHNA; CDR2 reads YNFKEQ. Trimming shortened V by 1 base and J by 3 bases, and 9 bases separated the two germline ends. The CDR3 here is CASSQADSKETQYF. In nucleotides, the CDR3 is TGTGCCAGCAGCCAAGCGGACTCGAAAGAGACCCAGTACTTC.

CDR3 region: CASSFALADQETQYF. The DNA for the CDR3 is TGTGCCAGCAGCTTCGCACTAGCAGACCAAGAGACCCAGTACTTC. This chain connects TRBV7-9 to TRBJ2-5; possibly TRBD2 for D (6 bases). Trimming left V 3 bases short and J 0 bases short, with 11 bases between. The CDR3 is made up of 15 amino acids. Germline-derived CDR1 and CDR2 are SEHNR and FQNEAQ (reference sequence).

The chain links TRBV5-8 to TRBJ1-5; D call uncertain. Germline CDR1 SGHTS, CDR2 YDEGEE. The V end was cut by 1 base, the J end by 4 bases, with 18 bases between. The CDR3 runs to 17 residues. Written as DNA, the CDR3 is TGTGCCAGCAGCTTGATCCCGATAATCCCGAGGAATCAGCCCCAGCATTTT. Translated, it gives CASSLIPIIPRNQPQHF.

The chain is built from TRBV4-3 and TRBJ1-5; unclear D gene. The CDR3 covers 16 residues. V lost 0 bases, J lost 2 bases, and 11 bases lay in between. Per germline, CDR1 LGHNA and CDR2 YSLEER. CDR3 nucleotide sequence: TGCGCCAGCAGCCAAGATCGTGGCAGTGGCAATCAGCCCCAGCATTTT. As protein: CASSQDRGSGNQPQHF.

The rearrangement uses TRBV5-4 and TRBJ1-4, with D unresolved. This CDR3 contains 13 residues. Trimming removed 2 bases from V and 8 bases from J, with 10 bases in between. Germline V gene data show CDR1 as SGHNT and CDR2 as YYREEE (reference sequence). This chain's CDR3 is CASSLSHQEKLFF. The CDR3 nucleotides read TGTGCCAGCAGCTTATCCCACCAGGAAAAACTGTTTTTT.

V usage is TRBV28 and J usage is TRBJ2-2, with D possibly being TRBD2 (5 bases). Trimming cost V 5 bases and J 3 bases, with 10 bases left between them. CDR1 and CDR2 from the germline V gene are MDHEN and SYDVKM. The CDR3 covers 14 residues. The CDR3 sequence: CASSLTGDTGELFF. DNA for the CDR3: TGTGCCAGCAGTCTGACCGGGGACACCGGGGAGCTGTTTTTT.

The rearrangement links TRBV18 to TRBJ2-7; 7 positions agree with TRBD1. The CDR3 loop spans 13 amino acids. J lost 3 bases, V lost 2 bases, and 1 base had no gene match. Germline CDR1 KGHSH, CDR2 LQKENI. CDR3 protein: CASSPNRGYEQYF. DNA for the CDR3: TGTGCCAGCTCACCAAACAGGGGCTACGAGCAGTACTTC.

The chain combines TRBV4-2 with TRBJ2-2, with TRBD2 matching over 12 bases. The length of the CDR3 is 17 residues. Per germline, CDR1 LGHNA and CDR2 YNFKEQ. The J segment lost 0 bases and the V segment lost 1 base, leaving 0 bases of the junction unmatched. CDR3 loop: CASSQGTSGTNTGELFF. Written as DNA, the CDR3 is TGTGCCAGCAGCCAAGGGACTAGCGGGACGAACACCGGGGAGCTGTTTTTT.

The V call is TRBV9, the J call TRBJ2-7; 11 bases fit TRBD1. CDR3 length: 15 residues. Per the germline V gene, CDR1 is SGDLS and CDR2 is YYNGEE. With 0 bases clipped from V and 2 bases from J, the junction kept 1 base outside the gene matches. The CDR3 reads CASSVEDRGPYEQYF. The CDR3 nucleotides read TGTGCCAGCAGCGTAGAGGACAGGGGGCCCTACGAGCAGTACTTC.

The chain employs TRBV28 and TRBJ1-5, with a weak D call TRBD1 (5 bases). Looked up from germline, CDR1 is MDHEN and CDR2 is SYDVKM. This CDR3 has 14 amino acids. V dropped 3 bases and J dropped 2 bases, with 8 bases sitting between them. CDR3 sequence (DNA): TGTGCCAGCAGTTTCCTAGGGGGCAATCAGCCCCAGCATTTT. Residues: CASSFLGGNQPQHF.

The CDR3 region has the DNA TGTGCCAGCAGCTTTGGACAGGCCAATTCACCCCTCCACTTT. Translation gives CASSFGQANSPLHF. This chain uses TRBV7-3 with TRBJ1-6, with 7 bases matching TRBD1. This CDR3 spans 14 amino acids. The junction had 3 bases not matched to a gene; V was cut back by 3 bases and J by 7 bases. Looked up from germline, CDR1 is SGHTA and CDR2 is FQGTGA.

The chain links TRBV5-1 to TRBJ2-5; D is uncertain. Germline V lookup: CDR1 SGHRS, CDR2 YFSETQ. Between the trimmed V and J ends, which lost 2 bases and 3 bases, there was a span of 2 bases. The CDR3 length is 11 residues. The CDR3: CASSFKETQYF. The CDR3 nucleotides are TGCGCCAGCAGCTTCAAAGAGACCCAGTACTTC. Drawing the rest from reference TRBV5-1 and TRBJ2-5, the complete variable domain is KAGVTQTPRYLIKTRGQQVTLSCSPISGHRSVSWYQQTPGQGLQFLFEYFSETQRNKGNFPGRFSGRQFSNSRSEMNVSTLELGDSALYLCASSFKETQYFGPGTRLLVL.

J is TRBJ2-3 and V is TRBV27, with TRBD2 matching over 8 bases. Germline assignment: CDR1 MNHEY and CDR2 SMNVEV (reference sequence). The CDR3 contains 16 residues. After removal of 6 bases from V and 2 bases from J, the junction contained 10 bases not matched to a gene. CDR3 residues: CASRAGTRPSTDTQYF. DNA of the CDR3: TGTGCCAGCAGGGCCGGGACTAGACCCTCCACAGATACGCAGTATTTT.

The chain links TRBV4-3 to TRBJ2-2, with 9 bases that match TRBD1. The CDR3 runs 16 residues. J gave up 8 bases and V 0 bases, and 7 bases lay outside the gene matches. The V gene's germline CDR1 is LGHNA and CDR2 YSLEER. The CDR3 sequence is CASSQDWTGVTGELFF. The CDR3 DNA sequence: TGCGCCAGCAGCCAAGATTGGACAGGGGTGACTGGGGAGCTGTTTTTT.

J is TRBJ2-1 and V is TRBV7-9; no reliable D call. This CDR3 contains 13 residues. Looked up from germline, CDR1 is SEHNR and CDR2 is FQNEAQ (reference sequence). With 3 bases removed from V and 4 bases from J, the gap between germline ends came to 7 bases. The CDR3 nucleotides are TGTGCCAGCAGCTTCGTAATTTACAATGAGCAGTTCTTC. This sequence encodes CASSFVIYNEQFF.

The V gene is TRBV15, the J gene TRBJ2-5, with TRBD2 as a possible D gene (6 bases). The end of the DNA is better explained by TRBJ2-7, so the J call may be wrong. The CDR3 is 16 amino acids. Germline values: CDR1 LNHNV, CDR2 YYDKDF (reference sequence). The CDR3, as DNA: TGTGCCACCAGCAGAAATCCAGGGCCCCGGGAGTACGAGCAGTACTTC. As protein: CATSRNPGPREYEQYF.

The V and J genes are TRBV19 and TRBJ2-7; 7 positions agree with TRBD1. Germline CDR1 is LNHDA and CDR2 is SQIVND (reference sequence). Trimming removed 4 bases from V and 5 bases from J; junction bases left unmatched: 5. The CDR3 is made up of 13 amino acids. CDR3 region: CASSTDRYDEQYF. The CDR3 DNA is TGTGCCAGTAGTACGGACAGGTACGACGAGCAGTACTTC.

For the CDR3, the DNA is TGCGCCAGCAGCCAAGGCCCTCCAGGGGCCAATAATTCACCCCTCCACTTT. Translating it yields CASSQGPPGANNSPLHF. V usage is TRBV4-3 and J usage is TRBJ1-6; D perhaps matches TRBD1 (6 bases). V was cut by 1 base and J by 5 bases, with 15 bases left in between. Germline V lookup: CDR1 LGHNA, CDR2 YSLEER. The CDR3 covers 17 residues.

The rearrangement uses TRBV6-1 and TRBJ2-6; TRBD1 agrees at 12 bases. The CDR3 sequence is 17 residues long. V was clipped by 4 bases and J by 1 base; unmatched bases: 2. The germline gives CDR1 MNHNS, CDR2 SASEGT. CDR3 in DNA: TGTGCCAGCAGTGGGGGACAGGGGGCTTCTGGGGCCAACGTCCTGACTTTC. Encoded protein: CASSGGQGASGANVLTF.

The chain links TRBV10-1 to TRBJ2-1; D is ambiguous. V was trimmed by 0 bases and J by 9 bases, leaving 9 bases between them. This CDR3 is built from 13 residues. From germline, CDR1 is WNHNN and CDR2 SYGVQD (reference sequence). The CDR3 DNA follows: TGCGCCAGCAGTGAGTCGTGGCGGAGTGAGCAGTTCTTC. Amino acid sequence: CASSESWRSEQFF.

The rearrangement joins TRBV4-2 to TRBJ2-3; 7 bases are shared with TRBD2. The ends lost 4 bases at V and 4 bases at J; junction bases unmatched: 5. The CDR3 spans 14 residues. Germline values: CDR1 LGHNA, CDR2 YNFKEQ. The CDR3, as DNA: TGTGCCAGCAGCCCCATTGGGGGGGCAGATACGCAGTATTTT. This codes for CASSPIGGADTQYF.

This chain joins TRBV5-6 and TRBJ2-2; a weak D match, TRBD1 (6 bases). CDR1 and CDR2 (germline): SGHDT, YYEEEE. Trimming took off 5 bases at V and 5 bases at J, with 13 bases between the two ends. The CDR3 runs 14 residues. Here the CDR3 reads CASRVGRGTGELFF. CDR3 DNA: TGTGCCAGCAGGGTTGGTAGGGGGACCGGGGAGCTGTTTTTT. Supplemented by reference TRBV5-6 and TRBJ2-2, the full variable domain reads DAGVTQSPTHLIKTRGQQVTLRCSPKSGHDTVSWYQQALGQGPQFIFQYYEEEERQRGNFPDRFSGHQFPNYSSELNVNALLLGDSALYLCASRVGRGTGELFFGEGSRLTVL.